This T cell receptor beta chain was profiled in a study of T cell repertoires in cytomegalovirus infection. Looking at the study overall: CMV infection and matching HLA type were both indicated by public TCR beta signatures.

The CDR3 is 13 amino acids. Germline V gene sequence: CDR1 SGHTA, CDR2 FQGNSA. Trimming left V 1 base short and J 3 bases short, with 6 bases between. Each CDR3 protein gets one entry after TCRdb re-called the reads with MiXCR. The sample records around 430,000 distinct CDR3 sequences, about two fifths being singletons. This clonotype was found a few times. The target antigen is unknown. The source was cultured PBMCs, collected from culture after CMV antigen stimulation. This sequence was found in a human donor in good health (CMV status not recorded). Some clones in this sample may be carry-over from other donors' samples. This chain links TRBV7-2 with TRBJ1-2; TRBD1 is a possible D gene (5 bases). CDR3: CASSLGQHYGYTF. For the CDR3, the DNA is TGTGCCAGCAGCTTAGGACAGCACTATGGCTACACCTTC.